A selection of T cell receptor beta chains follows, all from one sample in a study of cytomegalovirus exposure and HLA in healthy donors. The repertoire was sequenced with immunoSEQ multiplex PCR; TCRdb's copy has only in-frame clones and lacks some. Here the sample spans about 130,000 clones, 80% to 90% being singletons. The specimen sequenced was PBMCs. These TCRs come from a young woman in good health and CMV-seropositive. CDR3s include the opening cysteine and the closing phenylalanine or tryptophan. The order of the fields is V gene, CDR3 length, J gene, CDR3 protein.

>TRBV5-1|14|TRBJ2-7
CASSYGTGRYEQYF
>TRBV29-1|14|TRBJ2-3
CSVEKPGREDTQYF
>TRBV10-3|13|TRBJ2-1
CAISELSGDEQFF
>TRBV4-2|16|TRBJ2-7
CASSQDKWTSGGEQYF
>TRBV5-5|15|TRBJ2-7
CASTTRGQAAYEQYF
>TRBV9|13|TRBJ2-1
CASSVTQGSEQFF
>TRBV2|14|-
CASATASGSYEQYF
>TRBV5-1|14|TRBJ2-3
CASSFEGGEDTQYF
>TRBV19|17|TRBJ2-7
CASSILGTSGTPYEQYF
>TRBV4-1|16|TRBJ2-6
CASSQDPISGANVLTF
>TRBV11-2|16|TRBJ2-5
CASSSGRDYLEETQYF
>TRBV11-2|13|TRBJ2-1
CASSLAQYNEQFF
>TRBV5-1|15|TRBJ1-2
CASSSLPQDYYGYTF
>TRBV5-4|16|TRBJ2-7
CASSREDLAGKYEQYF
>TRBV2|14|TRBJ1-2
CASSDNTGTLGYTF
>TRBV30|15|TRBJ2-7
CAWSVRIGQSHEQYF
>TRBV11-2|14|TRBJ1-3
CASSTGQFRNTIYF
>TRBV7-6|15|TRBJ2-1
CASSRGGLSYNEQFF
>TRBV7-3|13|TRBJ2-2
CASSLSEAGELFF
>TRBV5-6|16|TRBJ2-1
CASSLGASGGYNEQFF
>TRBV12-5|12|TRBJ2-1
CASVEGGDEQFF
>TRBV11-2|14|TRBJ1-1
CASSLGTVNTEAFF
>TRBV25-1|13|TRBJ1-3
CASWGGTRNTIYF
>TRBV21-1|18|TRBJ2-1
CASSKGRKKEIGYNEQFF
>TRBV30|13|TRBJ2-2
CAWTRTNTGELFF
>TRBV6-1|16|TRBJ2-1
CASSGDRGGILNEQFF
>TRBV13|15|TRBJ2-5
CASSLGAGVEETQYF
>TRBV9|16|TRBJ2-2
CASSTSDSKRTGELFF
>TRBV19|15|TRBJ2-2
CASTPGGLAGRELFF